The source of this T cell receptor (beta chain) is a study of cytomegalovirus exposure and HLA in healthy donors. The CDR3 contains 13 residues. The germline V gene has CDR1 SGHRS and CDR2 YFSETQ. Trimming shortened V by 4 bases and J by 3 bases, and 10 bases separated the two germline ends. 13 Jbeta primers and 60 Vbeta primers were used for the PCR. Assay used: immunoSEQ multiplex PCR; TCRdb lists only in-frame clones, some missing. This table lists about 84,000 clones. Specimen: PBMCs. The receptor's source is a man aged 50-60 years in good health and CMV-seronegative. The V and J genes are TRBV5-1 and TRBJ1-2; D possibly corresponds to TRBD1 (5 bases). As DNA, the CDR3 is TGCGCCAGCAGCCAGGGCGGCGACTATGGCTACACCTTC. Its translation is CASSQGGDYGYTF.